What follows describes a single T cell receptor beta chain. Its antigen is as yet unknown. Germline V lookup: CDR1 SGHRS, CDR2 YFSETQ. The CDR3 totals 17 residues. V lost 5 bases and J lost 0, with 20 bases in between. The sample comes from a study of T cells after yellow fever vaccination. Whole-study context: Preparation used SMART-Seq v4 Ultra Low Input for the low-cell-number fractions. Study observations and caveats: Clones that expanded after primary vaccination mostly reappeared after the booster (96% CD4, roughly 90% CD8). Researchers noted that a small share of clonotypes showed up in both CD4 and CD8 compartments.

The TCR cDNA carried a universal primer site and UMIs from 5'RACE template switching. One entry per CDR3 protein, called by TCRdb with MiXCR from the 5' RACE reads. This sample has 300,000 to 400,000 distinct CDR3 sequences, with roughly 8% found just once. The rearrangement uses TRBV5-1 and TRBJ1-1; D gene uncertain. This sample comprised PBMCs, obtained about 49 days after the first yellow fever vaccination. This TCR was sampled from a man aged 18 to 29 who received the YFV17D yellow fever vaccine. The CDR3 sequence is CASSLGRRVLMNTEAFF. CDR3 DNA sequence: TGCGCCAGCAGTTTAGGACGGAGAGTCCTTATGAACACTGAAGCTTTCTTT. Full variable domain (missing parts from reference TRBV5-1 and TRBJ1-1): KAGVTQTPRYLIKTRGQQVTLSCSPISGHRSVSWYQQTPGQGLQFLFEYFSETQRNKGNFPGRFSGRQFSNSRSEMNVSTLELGDSALYLCASSLGRRVLMNTEAFFGQGTRLTVV.